The text below deals with one T cell receptor beta chain. Its antigen is as yet unknown. This record belongs to a study of shared clonotypes between healthy human individuals. Overall study results and limits: Sharing across four donors was highest in naive CD4 (approximately 5%) and lowest in memory CD8 (0.4%). Exclusively blood specimens were collected; tissue repertoires likely differ.

Genomic DNA from each subset was divided evenly over several immunoSEQ plates. Authors' data handling: Sequence data from immunoSEQ were junction-only and lacked quality scores; consequently, filtering differed. The method was immunoSEQ multiplex PCR; TCRdb's version includes in-frame clones alone and lacks a portion of them. V and J calls and clone size are those listed in that table; D and trimming were worked out from the DNA. This sample has more than 1.2 million clones, with approximately 98.5% found just once. Trimming took off 8 bases at V and 6 bases at J, with 17 bases between the two ends. The CDR3 runs 14 residues. Looked up from germline, CDR1 is SGHVS and CDR2 is FQNEAQ.

This clonotype was obtained from a man younger than 45 in good health. The chain links TRBV7-8 to TRBJ1-5, with D perhaps TRBD1 (6 bases). The sequenced sample consisted of naive CD4+ T cells sorted from blood. The subset: CD45RA+ positively selected. CDR3 sequence: CASGPQGPGQPQHF. CDR3 DNA sequence: TGTGCCAGCGGACCACAGGGTCCGGGTCAGCCCCAGCATTTT.